These 5 T cell receptor beta chains originate from one sample sequenced in a study of CD8 T cells in ankylosing spondylitis. Study-wide results and limits: Roughly eight highly homologous variants made up a TCR beta motif that seemed to typify ankylosing spondylitis blood.

TCRdb analysed the 5' RACE reads with MiXCR anew, one entry per CDR3 protein. The sample holds hundreds of thousands of distinct CDR3 sequences, approximately 26% seen once. For these receptors, no antigen is known. The sample was blood, either unsorted or a sorted T cell fraction (not recorded which). Every receptor here comes from a male donor with ankylosing spondylitis.

The rearrangement uses TRBV3-1 and TRBJ1-1, with TRBD1 as a possible D gene (5 bases). This CDR3 comprises 17 residues. CDR1 LGHDT and CDR2 YNNKEL come from the germline V gene (reference sequence). The V and J ends lost 4 bases and 1 base respectively, with 19 bases between them. The CDR3 is CASSRIAGRGSNTEAFF. The CDR3, as DNA: TGTGCCAGCAGCCGGATAGCAGGGCGGGGATCGAACACTGAAGCTTTCTTT.

V usage is TRBV28 and J usage is TRBJ2-5; TRBD2 matches 11 bases. The CDR3 runs 16 residues. CDR1 is MDHEN and CDR2 is SYDVKM in the germline V gene. The trim removed 4 bases at V and 5 bases at J, leaving 9 bases unmatched. The CDR3 loop reads CASSSVLAGGSETQYF. The CDR3, as DNA: TGTGCCAGCAGTTCGGTTCTAGCGGGAGGTTCTGAGACCCAGTACTTC.

This rearrangement joins TRBV3-1 to TRBJ2-5; D remains unclear. The CDR3 extends over 13 amino acids. Germline values: CDR1 LGHDT, CDR2 YNNKEL (reference sequence). Between the trimmed V and J ends, which lost 4 bases and 7 bases, there was a span of 13 bases. The CDR3 here is CASSLGDLGTQYF. CDR3 coding DNA: TGTGCCAGCAGCCTCGGAGACCTTGGGACCCAGTACTTC.

The V call is TRBV18, the J call TRBJ2-7; 7 bases line up with TRBD2. This CDR3 is 15 amino acids long. The germline V gene encodes CDR1 KGHSH and CDR2 LQKENI. V lost 4 bases, J lost 3 bases, and 9 bases stayed unmatched. The CDR3 loop reads CASSLDTGGSYEQYF. The CDR3 DNA reads TGTGCCAGCTCACTGGATACTGGCGGGAGCTACGAGCAGTACTTC.

The V gene is TRBV20-1, the J gene TRBJ2-5; TRBD2 matches at 9 bases. With V trimmed by 6 bases and J by 5 bases, 7 bases remained unmatched. Germline CDR1 reads DFQATT; CDR2 reads SNEGSKA (reference sequence). This CDR3 is 13 amino acids long. The CDR3 loop reads CSASPSGRETQYF. The CDR3, as DNA: TGCAGTGCCAGCCCCAGCGGGAGGGAGACCCAGTACTTC.